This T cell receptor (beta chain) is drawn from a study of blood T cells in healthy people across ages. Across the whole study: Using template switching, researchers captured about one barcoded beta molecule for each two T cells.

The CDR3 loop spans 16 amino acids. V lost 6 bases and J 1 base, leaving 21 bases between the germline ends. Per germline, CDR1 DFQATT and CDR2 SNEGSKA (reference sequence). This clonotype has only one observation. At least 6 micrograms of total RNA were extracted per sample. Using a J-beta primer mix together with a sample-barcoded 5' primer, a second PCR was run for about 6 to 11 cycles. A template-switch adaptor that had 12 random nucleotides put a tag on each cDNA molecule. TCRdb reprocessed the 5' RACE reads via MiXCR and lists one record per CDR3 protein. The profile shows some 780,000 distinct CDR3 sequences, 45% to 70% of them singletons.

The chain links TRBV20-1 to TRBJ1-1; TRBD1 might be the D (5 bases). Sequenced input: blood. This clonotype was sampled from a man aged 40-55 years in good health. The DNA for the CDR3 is TGCAGTGCCCCCACCCGGGGGGATGACGGGAACACTGAAGCTTTCTTT. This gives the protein CSAPTRGDDGNTEAFF.